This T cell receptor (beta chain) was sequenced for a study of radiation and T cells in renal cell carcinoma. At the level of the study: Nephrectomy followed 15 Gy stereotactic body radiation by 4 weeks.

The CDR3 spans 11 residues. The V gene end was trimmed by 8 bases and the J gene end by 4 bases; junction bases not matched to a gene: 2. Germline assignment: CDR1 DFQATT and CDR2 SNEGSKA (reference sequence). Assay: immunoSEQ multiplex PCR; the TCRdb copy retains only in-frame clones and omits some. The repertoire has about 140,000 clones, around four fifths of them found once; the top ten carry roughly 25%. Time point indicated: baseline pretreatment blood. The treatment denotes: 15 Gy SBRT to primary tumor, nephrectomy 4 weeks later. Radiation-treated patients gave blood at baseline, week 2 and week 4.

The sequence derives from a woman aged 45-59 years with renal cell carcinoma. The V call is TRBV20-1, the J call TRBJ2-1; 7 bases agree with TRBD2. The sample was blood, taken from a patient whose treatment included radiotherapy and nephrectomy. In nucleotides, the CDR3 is TGCAGTTCGGGACTATACAATGAGCAGTTCTTC. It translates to CSSGLYNEQFF.